Listed below are T cell receptor beta chains from one sample, sequenced in a study of technical replicates of blood from several donors. Only in-frame clones appear in the TCRdb table, and some are missing; sequencing was by immunoSEQ multiplex PCR. The sample holds over 65,000 clones, 94% seen once. Source material: T cells isolated from PBMCs. Receptors originate from a human donor in good health. The conserved cysteine and the conserved F or W are not part of the CDR3 here. Size values are once, few and many counts, or a class for expanded clones, and some rows have none.

abundance	v_gene	j_gene	CDR3aa
NA	TRBV10-3	TRBJ1-2	AISWGGEPGQGPYGYT
NA	TRBV6-6	TRBJ1-5	ASSQQGRKNQPQH
NA	TRBV5-6	TRBJ1-5	ASSLGGGPNQPQH
NA	TRBV4-1	TRBJ1-1	ASSQVGQGGTEAF
NA	TRBV25-1	TRBJ1-4	ASSEYGAGEKLF
NA	TRBV25-1	TRBJ2-1	ASSEYRGISYNEQF
NA	TRBV15	TRBJ2-3	ATSTGLREGQVLTDTQY
NA	TRBV6-1	TRBJ1-2	ASSTRGANGYT
NA	TRBV5-6	TRBJ2-2	ASSLVGQANTGELF
NA	TRBV5-1	TRBJ2-6	ASSWRTGGSAGANVLT
NA	TRBV2	TRBJ1-2	ASSPEQGGGYT
NA	TRBV7-8	NA	ASRFRDIQY
NA	TRBV5-4	TRBJ2-1	ASSLGRPGLAYNEQF
NA	TRBV5-1	TRBJ2-7	ASREGTGVTEQY
NA	TRBV7-6	TRBJ1-6	ASSSRTGVGPNSPLH
NA	TRBV19	TRBJ2-5	ASSPLFQPGQETQY
NA	TRBV6-5	TRBJ1-3	ASSAGRVSTIY
NA	TRBV7-2	TRBJ2-6	ASRLAARGSGANVLT
NA	TRBV4-2	TRBJ2-1	ASSQEGTSNPYNEQF
NA	TRBV7-3	TRBJ2-7	ASSLSAGSRGYEQY
NA	TRBV10-3	TRBJ1-2	AITEESANGYT
NA	TRBV30	TRBJ2-7	AWDHQGSSYEQY
NA	TRBV4-1	TRBJ2-7	ASSQVSPSGRSSPYEQY
NA	TRBV27	TRBJ2-1	ASSSRWSGRVNEQF
NA	TRBV15	TRBJ2-5	ATSSRTGWETQY
NA	TRBV6-1	TRBJ2-7	ASSEAFGQAVYEQY
NA	TRBV29-1	TRBJ2-7	SVTWGEGGPYEQY
once	TRBV6-5	TRBJ1-2	ASSYSRTDGYT
NA	TRBV15	TRBJ1-1	ATSREGVGTANTEAF
NA	TRBV19	TRBJ2-7	ASSIGGIGGAYEQY
NA	TRBV5-6	TRBJ1-6	ASSLFQGAVPLH
NA	TRBV15	TRBJ2-7	ATSSPRAPRGQY
NA	TRBV27	TRBJ1-5	ASSDPGSNQPQH
NA	TRBV7-2	TRBJ1-5	ASSHRSLGGNQPQH
NA	TRBV4-1	TRBJ1-2	ASSQLTGSYGYT
NA	TRBV29-1	TRBJ2-5	SVQTGGGMATQY
NA	TRBV4-1	TRBJ2-2	ASSHVSAGENNGELF
NA	TRBV27	TRBJ1-1	ASTRNQGVFLMNTEAF
NA	TRBV19	TRBJ1-1	ATRGSEAF
NA	TRBV13	TRBJ2-1	ASSEGGGPYNEQF
NA	TRBV5-6	TRBJ2-7	ASSWTSGSSYEQY
NA	TRBV29-1	TRBJ1-2	SVVATETNYGYT
NA	TRBV19	TRBJ2-1	ASSGQSSYNEQF
NA	TRBV15	TRBJ2-1	ATSRVGGGASEQF
NA	TRBV10-1	TRBJ2-7	ASSERAVSYEQY
NA	TRBV5-4	TRBJ1-2	ASSSEGQLPYGYT
NA	TRBV27	TRBJ2-7	ASSSLAGVSEQY
NA	TRBV5-1	TRBJ1-2	ASSSTPQGSGYT
NA	TRBV7-3	TRBJ2-1	ASSLSDRGYNEQF
NA	TRBV6-5	TRBJ2-6	ASRHQHSGANVLT
NA	TRBV13	TRBJ1-2	ASSLARIHYGYT
once	TRBV5-4	TRBJ2-3	ASSPLAGGLGDTQY
NA	TRBV12-5	TRBJ1-1	ASGLVEGGNTEAF
NA	TRBV11-2	TRBJ2-5	ASSSRGETQY
few	TRBV2	TRBJ1-1	ASSDRDTEAF
NA	TRBV27	TRBJ1-5	ASSLSGAGSNQPQH
NA	TRBV5-4	TRBJ2-7	ASRQSGAREQY
NA	TRBV18	TRBJ2-6	ASSPTPTPSGANVLT
NA	TRBV18	TRBJ1-6	ASSPLDSNSPLH